The source of this TCR beta chain is a study of blood T cell repertoires in COVID-19. Looking at the study overall: The cDNA or gDNA used as material had been derived from T cells, B-cell-depleted T cells, or PBMCs.

V dropped 10 bases and J dropped 3 bases, with 14 bases sitting between them. Germline lookup yields CDR1 ENHRY and CDR2 SYGVKD. CDR3 length: 13 amino acids. Sequenced by immunoSEQ multiplex PCR; TCRdb stores in-frame clones only, minus some. Of just over 90,000 clones listed, less than 90% are singletons. The clonotype originates from a woman of 80 years or more with acute or convalescent COVID-19. Sequenced input: peripheral blood. This sequence joins TRBV10-3 and TRBJ2-3; the D gene is possibly TRBD2 (7 bases). CDR3 region: CATRGGATDTQYF. The CDR3 coding sequence is TGTGCCACCCGTGGGGGGGCGACAGATACGCAGTATTTT.